Listed here are 18 T cell receptor beta chains from one sample, sequenced in a study of T cell responses to AZD1222 COVID-19 vaccine. The repertoire was sequenced with immunoSEQ multiplex PCR; TCRdb's copy has only in-frame clones and lacks some. The repertoire includes around 160,000 clones, approximately 94% of them detected once, and less than 2% sits in the top ten. Sequencing was performed on peripheral blood, taken on day 0 of AZD1222 vaccination. The source is an adult in good health.

This clone was observed once. This chain links TRBV5-8 with TRBJ1-1, with D possibly being TRBD1 (6 bases). The V gene's germline CDR1 is SGHTS and CDR2 YDEGEE. This CDR3 comprises 15 residues. Trimming took off 7 bases at V and 1 base at J, with 17 bases between the two ends. CDR3 protein: CASEDPGQQNTEAFF. CDR3 nucleotide sequence: TGTGCCAGCGAGGATCCGGGACAACAGAACACTGAAGCTTTCTTT.

This chain connects TRBV3-1 (or the pseudogene TRBV3-2) to TRBJ1-6; D remains unclear. V was clipped by 2 bases and J by 19 bases, with 18 bases between them. Germline CDR1 is LGHDT and CDR2 is YNNKEL (reference sequence). This CDR3 has 13 amino acids. The CDR3 DNA is TGTGCCAGCAGCCAAAATTCCGCCGGGAGGCAGCACTTT. This encodes CASSQNSAGRQHF.

The chain is built from TRBV2 and TRBJ1-5, with a tentative D call TRBD1 (5 bases). The V end was cut by 2 bases, the J end by 7 bases, with 18 bases between. The CDR3 loop spans 16 amino acids. Germline loops: CDR1 SNHLY, CDR2 FYNNEI. The CDR3 DNA reads TGTGCCAGCAGTGAAAGCTCCCCCAGGGCGGGACAGCCCCAGCATTTT. Residues: CASSESSPRAGQPQHF.

For the CDR3, the DNA is TGTGCCAGCAGCCCGCGACAGACCCAAGAGACCCAGTACTTC. Translation: CASSPRQTQETQYF. The V gene is TRBV13, the J gene TRBJ2-5, with D possibly being TRBD1 (5 bases). The CDR3 contains 14 residues. From germline, CDR1 is PRHDT and CDR2 FYEKMQ (reference sequence). V was cut by 5 bases and J by 1 base, with 11 bases left in between.

This chain links TRBV7-9 with TRBJ2-2; 9 positions match TRBD2. Germline CDR1 reads SEHNR; CDR2 reads FQNEAQ (reference sequence). V was clipped by 1 base and J by 6 bases; unmatched bases: 3. The CDR3 sequence is 15 residues long. The CDR3 nucleotides are TGTGCCAGCAGCTTAGGGACTAGCGAGGCCGGGGAGCTGTTTTTT. Its protein product is CASSLGTSEAGELFF.

The chain's CDR3 is CASSQRTGSTGELFF. DNA for the CDR3: TGTGCCAGCAGCCAACGGACCGGGTCGACCGGGGAGCTGTTTTTT. The chain links TRBV4-2 to TRBJ2-2; D is undetermined. CDR3 length equals 15 residues. V dropped 2 bases and J dropped 5 bases, with 12 bases sitting between them. From germline, CDR1 is LGHNA and CDR2 YNFKEQ.

The chain combines TRBV14 with TRBJ1-3; D remains ambiguous. V was clipped by 6 bases and J by 4 bases, with 10 bases between them. From germline, CDR1 is SGHDN and CDR2 FVKESK. CDR3 length: 13 amino acids. The CDR3 nucleotides read TGTGCCAGCAGTCGCGATTCGGGAAACACCATATATTTT. Translating gives CASSRDSGNTIYF.

The chain is built from TRBV21-1 and TRBJ1-2; the table gives TRBD1 as D, unverified against the DNA. TRBV21-1 is annotated as a pseudogene. The CDR3 is 17 amino acids. DNA for the CDR3: TGTGCCAGCAGCGAACATCGGGCACAGGGAAATAACTATGGCTACACCTTC. It codes for CASSEHRAQGNNYGYTF.

The V call is TRBV5-4, the J call TRBJ2-3, with 9 bases aligning to TRBD2. Trimming removed 7 bases from V and 1 base from J; junction bases left unmatched: 16. Per the germline V gene, CDR1 is SGHNT and CDR2 is YYREEE (reference sequence). The CDR3 has 18 amino acids. The DNA for the CDR3 is TGTGCCAGCGCCTTTGGAGGTCTAGCGGGACTTGGCACAGATACGCAGTATTTT. Translated: CASAFGGLAGLGTDTQYF.

The rearrangement uses TRBV18 and TRBJ1-1, with D unclear. CDR1 and CDR2 from the germline V gene are KGHSH and LQKENI. The V gene lost 1 base and the J gene lost 0 bases, with 9 bases spanning the gap. This CDR3 spans 15 amino acids. DNA of the CDR3: TGTGCCAGCTCACCACGGGAATCGATGAACACTGAAGCTTTCTTT. This gives the protein CASSPRESMNTEAFF.

The gene calls are TRBV5-1 and TRBJ2-1; 11 bases are shared with TRBD2. Trimming took 6 bases from V and 6 from J; bases not matched to a gene: 5. This CDR3 spans 14 amino acids. Germline V gene data show CDR1 as SGHRS and CDR2 as YFSETQ. The DNA for the CDR3 is TGCGCCAGCAAGAGACTAGCGGGGAGCAATGAGCAGTTCTTC. Residues: CASKRLAGSNEQFF.

This chain links TRBV5-6 with TRBJ2-7; possible D gene TRBD1, 6 bases. Germline V gene sequence: CDR1 SGHDT, CDR2 YYEEEE. V was shortened by 3 bases and J by 2 bases, with 12 bases between the two germline ends. The CDR3 runs 14 residues. CDR3 in amino acids: CASSWGTMTYEQYF. The CDR3 DNA follows: TGTGCCAGCAGCTGGGGGACAATGACCTACGAGCAGTACTTC.

The V call is TRBV25-1, the J call TRBJ1-1; D is unresolved. This CDR3 has 14 amino acids. The germline V and J ends were trimmed by 3 bases and 1 base, with 9 bases remaining between them. Germline CDR1 and CDR2: MGHDK and SYGVNS. The CDR3 reads CASSDPYKNTEAFF. DNA for the CDR3: TGTGCCAGCAGTGACCCCTACAAGAACACTGAAGCTTTCTTT.

This chain connects TRBV19 to TRBJ2-7; 9 bases are shared with TRBD1. J was trimmed by 0 bases and V by 7 bases; bases with no gene match: 7. Germline V gene data show CDR1 as LNHDA and CDR2 as SQIVND (reference sequence). This CDR3 is built from 15 residues. The CDR3 protein is CASTLGTGTSYEQYF. DNA of the CDR3: TGTGCCAGTACCCTCGGGACAGGGACCTCCTACGAGCAGTACTTC.

The J gene is TRBJ1-4, the V gene TRBV7-9, with D perhaps TRBD1 (6 bases). CDR1 SEHNR and CDR2 FQNEAQ come from the germline V gene (reference sequence). There are 14 residues in the CDR3. V dropped 1 base and J dropped 5 bases, with 8 bases sitting between them. The CDR3 is CASSLGQGNEKLFF. As DNA, the CDR3 is TGTGCCAGCAGCTTAGGCCAGGGGAATGAAAAACTGTTTTTT.

The V gene is TRBV5-1, the J gene TRBJ2-7, with TRBD2 matching over 8 bases. CDR3 length: 15 amino acids. V shed 0 bases, J shed 4 bases, and the junction held 6 bases outside the gene matches. Germline values: CDR1 SGHRS, CDR2 YFSETQ. The CDR3 region has the DNA TGCGCCAGCAGCTTGGGGTTAGCGGGAATATACGAGCAGTACTTC. As protein: CASSLGLAGIYEQYF.

The rearrangement uses TRBV5-4 and TRBJ1-2, with no clear D. The germline V gene has CDR1 SGHNT and CDR2 YYREEE (reference sequence). V was shortened by 4 bases and J by 2 bases, with 9 bases between the two germline ends. This CDR3 region has 13 residues. In nucleotides, the CDR3 is TGTGCCAGCAGCGACGCCGGGAACTATGGCTACACCTTC. The encoded protein is CASSDAGNYGYTF.

The chain links TRBV2 to TRBJ1-2; 8 positions match TRBD1. The CDR3 contains 15 residues. After removal of 4 bases from V and 0 bases from J, the junction contained 4 bases not matched to a gene. Germline assignment: CDR1 SNHLY and CDR2 FYNNEI. Here the CDR3 DNA reads TGTGCCAGCAGTGGGGACAGGCTTTCTAACTATGGCTACACCTTC. Translated, it gives CASSGDRLSNYGYTF.